The 28 T cell receptor beta chains below were found in one sample sequenced in a study of T-cell reconstitution after alpha-beta-depleted transplantation in children. Preparation of the TCRbeta library was carried out with unique molecular identifiers. TCRdb reprocessed the PCR reads with MiXCR, giving one entry per CDR3 protein. The table has 120,000 or so distinct CDR3 sequences, more than 20% seen once. The specimen comprised PBMCs, mostly from graft donor cells, sampled 180 days after TCRalphabeta/CD19-depleted stem cell transplant. Receptors originate from a male patient between 2 and 15 years old who had a stem cell transplant for chronic granulomatous disease, so the T cells may come from the graft donor.

This clonotype has at least ten counts. The rearrangement uses TRBV20-1 and TRBJ2-2, with a possible D match to TRBD1 (5 bases). Trimming removed 0 bases from V and 2 bases from J, with 13 bases in between. The CDR3 runs 16 residues. CDR1 and CDR2 (germline): DFQATT, SNEGSKA (reference sequence). The CDR3 DNA reads TGCAGTGCTAGAGATCTTTACGGACATAACACCGGGGAGCTGTTTTTT. Encoded protein: CSARDLYGHNTGELFF.

This chain connects TRBV29-1 to TRBJ2-1; the D is unclear. This CDR3 is built from 12 residues. The V end was cut by 7 bases, the J end by 5 bases, with 12 bases between. CDR1 is SQVTM, CDR2 ANQGSEA, per germline. This CDR3 reads CSGGQLHNEQFF. The CDR3 DNA reads as TGCAGCGGAGGTCAATTACACAATGAGCAGTTCTTC.

Only a few counts were recorded for this clonotype. V usage is TRBV12-3 or TRBV12-4 and J usage is TRBJ2-7; 7 bases match TRBD1. The junction had 5 bases not matched to a gene; V was cut back by 6 bases and J by 0 bases. This CDR3 contains 14 residues. The CDR3 here is CASRRTGNSYEQYF. DNA of the CDR3: TGTGCCAGCAGGCGGACAGGAAACTCCTACGAGCAGTACTTC.

In this sample, this clonotype turned up a few times. The chain couples TRBV15 to TRBJ1-6; 9 bases are shared with TRBD1. Germline lookup yields CDR1 LNHNV and CDR2 YYDKDF (reference sequence). This CDR3 region has 16 residues. V lost 1 base, J lost 9 bases, and 7 bases stayed unmatched. The CDR3 region is CATSRATGTGFSPLHF. In DNA, the CDR3 is TGTGCCACCAGCAGAGCTACCGGGACAGGGTTTTCACCCCTCCACTTT.

Only a few counts were recorded for this clonotype. The chain carries TRBV7-8 and TRBJ2-7; D ambiguous. The CDR3 runs to 13 residues. Trimming removed 1 base at V and 0 bases at J, with 4 bases between. Germline CDR1 is SGHVS and CDR2 is FQNEAQ. The CDR3 sequence is CASSLDGSYEQYF. The CDR3 DNA sequence: TGTGCCAGCAGCTTAGACGGCTCCTACGAGCAGTACTTC.

In its sample, this clonotype was seen many times. The V and J genes are TRBV9 and TRBJ2-3; D not resolved. Germline-derived CDR1 and CDR2 are SGDLS and YYNGEE. V lost 2 bases and J lost 2, with 6 bases in between. The CDR3 contains 13 residues. The CDR3 loop reads CASSVSNTDTQYF. The DNA of the CDR3 is TGTGCCAGCAGCGTCTCAAACACAGATACGCAGTATTTT.

The chain is built from TRBV21-1 and TRBJ2-7; TRBD1 was called by the table and not checked on the DNA. TRBV21-1 is a pseudogene locus. This CDR3 contains 15 residues. The CDR3 spells CASSYSDRANYEQYF. As DNA, the CDR3 is TGTGCCAGCAGTTACTCGGACAGGGCCAACTACGAGCAGTACTTC.

The CDR3 sequence is CASSQGHHATNEKLFF. The CDR3 DNA sequence: TGCGCCAGCAGCCAAGGACACCATGCAACTAATGAAAAACTGTTTTTT. This chain uses TRBV4-3 with TRBJ1-4; D gene uncertain. Germline V CDR1 and CDR2: LGHNA, YSLEER. The CDR3 spans 16 residues. With 1 base removed from V and 0 bases from J, the gap between germline ends came to 9 bases.

This clonotype was seen a few times. The rearrangement joins TRBV30 to TRBJ2-7; a weak D match, TRBD1 (6 bases). V was clipped by 3 bases and J by 6 bases, with 9 bases between them. CDR3 length equals 11 residues. The germline V gene has CDR1 GTSNPN and CDR2 SVGIG (reference sequence). In DNA form, the CDR3 reads TGTGCCTGGAGGGGGGCAGTCGAGCAGTACTTC. Its protein is CAWRGAVEQYF. The complete variable domain, with remaining parts taken from reference TRBV30 and TRBJ2-7, reads SQTIHQWPATLVQPVGSPLSLECTVEGTSNPNLYWYRQAAGRGLQLLFYSVGIGQISSEVPQNLSASRPQDRQFILSSKKLLLSDSGFYLCAWRGAVEQYFGPGTRLTVT.

This chain links TRBV28 with TRBJ2-1, with TRBD2 as a possible D gene (5 bases). This CDR3 is 16 amino acids long. With 5 bases removed from V and 0 bases from J, the gap between germline ends came to 14 bases. Looked up from germline, CDR1 is MDHEN and CDR2 is SYDVKM. The CDR3 region is CASSLPLGSSYNEQFF. The CDR3 coding sequence is TGTGCCAGCAGTCTCCCACTGGGGAGCTCCTACAATGAGCAGTTCTTC.

V and J are TRBV20-1 and TRBJ2-6, with D uncertain. The V end was cut by 4 bases, the J end by 0 bases, with 13 bases between. There are 16 residues in the CDR3. Germline assignment: CDR1 DFQATT and CDR2 SNEGSKA (reference sequence). The CDR3 sequence: CSANPPPLSGANVLTF. As DNA, the CDR3 is TGCAGTGCTAATCCTCCCCCCCTCTCTGGGGCCAACGTCCTGACTTTC.

The sample holds a few counts of this clonotype. The V call is TRBV7-9, the J call TRBJ1-6, with a possible D match to TRBD1 (5 bases). The V gene's germline CDR1 is SEHNR and CDR2 FQNEAQ (reference sequence). Trimming took 0 bases from V and 11 from J, leaving 14 bases between them. This CDR3 has 15 residues. The CDR3 spells CASSLALGDLAPLHF. CDR3 nucleotides: TGTGCCAGCAGCTTAGCGCTGGGGGACCTAGCACCCCTCCACTTT.

The chain recombines TRBV20-1 with TRBJ2-4, with TRBD1 as a possible D gene (5 bases). The CDR3 has 12 residues. Trimming pared 6 bases from V and 7 bases from J, leaving 13 bases between. Germline V CDR1 and CDR2: DFQATT, SNEGSKA (reference sequence). The chain's CDR3 is CSAIDSSNIQYF. The CDR3 coding sequence is TGCAGTGCGATTGACAGTTCCAACATTCAGTACTTC.

This clonotype was seen a few times. CDR3 in DNA: TGTGCCACCAGCAGAGGGAAACAGAACACTGAAGCTTTCTTT. This encodes CATSRGKQNTEAFF. The V and J genes are TRBV15 and TRBJ1-1, with D hard to call. CDR3 size: 14 residues. Germline loops: CDR1 LNHNV, CDR2 YYDKDF (reference sequence). V dropped 1 base and J dropped 1 base, with 7 bases sitting between them. Full variable domain (outside the CDR3, taken from reference TRBV15 and TRBJ1-1): DAMVIQNPRYQVTQFGKPVTLSCSQTLNHNVMYWYQQKSSQAPKLLFHYYDKDFNNEADTPDNFQSRRPNTSFCFLDIRSPGLGDTAMYLCATSRGKQNTEAFFGQGTRLTVV.

The chain carries TRBV20-1 and TRBJ2-1, with 11 bases fitting TRBD2. J lost 7 bases, V lost 1 base, and 6 bases had no gene match. The CDR3 spans 15 residues. Germline loops: CDR1 DFQATT, CDR2 SNEGSKA (reference sequence). The CDR3 nucleotides are TGCAGTGCTAGAGGATCTAGCGGGAGGTTGAATGAGCAGTTCTTC. The encoded protein is CSARGSSGRLNEQFF.

CDR3: CASSSRTGTDTQYF. In nucleotides, the CDR3 is TGCGCCAGCAGCTCTAGGACAGGAACAGATACGCAGTATTTT. The gene calls are TRBV5-1 and TRBJ2-3; 7 bases are shared with TRBD1. There are 14 residues in the CDR3. CDR1 is SGHRS, CDR2 YFSETQ, per germline. Unmatched junction bases numbered 4, after V lost 3 bases and J lost 3 bases.

This clonotype showed up many times. The chain uses TRBV5-1 and TRBJ2-5; D ambiguous. Trimming took 1 base from V and 3 from J, leaving 10 bases between them. The germline V gene has CDR1 SGHRS and CDR2 YFSETQ. This CDR3 has 14 amino acids. This CDR3 reads CASSLMLEEETQYF. In DNA form, the CDR3 reads TGCGCCAGCAGCTTGATGCTAGAGGAAGAGACCCAGTACTTC.

This clonotype was observed many times. The CDR3 sequence: CSVEDRATRTYNEQFF. CDR3 nucleotides: TGCAGCGTTGAAGATCGGGCGACTAGAACCTACAATGAGCAGTTCTTC. This chain links TRBV29-1 with TRBJ2-1; tentatively, D is TRBD2 (6 bases). The CDR3 length is 16 residues. The V gene's germline CDR1 is SQVTM and CDR2 ANQGSEA. V dropped 0 bases and J dropped 2 bases, with 14 bases sitting between them.

There are many counts of this clonotype. The V call is TRBV12-3 or TRBV12-4, the J call TRBJ2-2, with 10 positions matching TRBD2. J gave up 2 bases and V 3 bases, and 6 bases lay outside the gene matches. CDR3 size: 17 residues. This CDR3 is CASSFSSGGRNTGELFF. The CDR3 nucleotides are TGTGCCAGCAGTTTTAGTAGCGGGGGGAGAAACACCGGGGAGCTGTTTTTT.

This clonotype was recorded at least ten times. This chain joins TRBV20-1 and TRBJ2-7; D perhaps matches TRBD2 (6 bases). The V gene lost 3 bases and the J gene lost 6 bases, with 24 bases spanning the gap. In germline, CDR1 is DFQATT, CDR2 SNEGSKA (reference sequence). The CDR3 is made up of 16 amino acids. CDR3 in amino acids: CSASSYSRRDRGEQYF. The CDR3 DNA reads TGCAGTGCTAGCTCCTACTCCAGGCGGGACCGCGGCGAGCAGTACTTC.

This clonotype occurred a few times. The J gene is TRBJ2-7, the V gene TRBV12-3 or TRBV12-4; D may correspond to TRBD1 or TRBD2 (7 bases each). With 3 bases removed from V and 5 bases from J, the gap between germline ends came to 20 bases. This CDR3 has 16 amino acids. The CDR3 DNA reads TGTGCCAGCAGTTTCGGGGGGACAGCCTTATTCAACGAGCAGTACTTC. This encodes CASSFGGTALFNEQYF.

This clonotype appeared many times. The CDR3 here is CASSPLVTGGPNTEAFF. The CDR3 DNA is TGTGCCAGCTCACCATTGGTAACAGGGGGCCCAAACACTGAAGCTTTCTTT. V and J are TRBV18 and TRBJ1-1; 9 nucleotides line up with TRBD1. The CDR3 totals 17 residues. J lost 2 bases, V lost 2 bases, and 9 bases had no gene match. Germline CDR1 is KGHSH and CDR2 is LQKENI.

The chain joins TRBV20-1 to TRBJ1-2; TRBD1 is a possible D gene (6 bases). CDR3 length: 14 amino acids. The V gene lost 3 bases and the J gene lost 2 bases, with 13 bases spanning the gap. Looked up from germline, CDR1 is DFQATT and CDR2 is SNEGSKA (reference sequence). The CDR3 spells CSASSGGANYGYTF. The CDR3 DNA is TGCAGTGCTAGTTCTGGGGGCGCAAACTATGGCTACACCTTC.

In its sample, this clonotype was seen many times. The genes are TRBV12-3 or TRBV12-4 and TRBJ2-7, with a possible D match to TRBD2 (5 bases). The CDR3 covers 14 residues. Trimming cost V 2 bases and J 3 bases, with 11 bases left between them. The CDR3 DNA is TGTGCCAGCAGTTTACGGGAAGGTAACTACGAGCAGTACTTC. Translated: CASSLREGNYEQYF.

V usage is TRBV5-1 and J usage is TRBJ2-1; D is uncertain. This CDR3 contains 11 residues. CDR1 is SGHRS, CDR2 YFSETQ, per germline. Deletions cut 5 bases from V and 5 bases from J, with 5 bases between. This chain's CDR3 is CASREDNEQFF. CDR3 bases: TGCGCCAGCAGGGAAGACAATGAGCAGTTCTTC. Full variable domain (missing parts from reference TRBV5-1 and TRBJ2-1): KAGVTQTPRYLIKTRGQQVTLSCSPISGHRSVSWYQQTPGQGLQFLFEYFSETQRNKGNFPGRFSGRQFSNSRSEMNVSTLELGDSALYLCASREDNEQFFGPGTRLTVL.

The count of this clonotype is one. Germline is not matched at one junction end, which may reflect a read error. The chain joins TRBV20-1 to TRBJ2-4; D is perhaps TRBD2 (5 bases). This CDR3 comprises 14 residues. Germline CDR1 DFQATT, CDR2 SNEGSKA (reference sequence). CDR3 sequence reads: CSASSYLAKNMQYF. Written as DNA, the CDR3 is TGCAGTGCCTCGAGTTACCTAGCCAAAAACATGCAGTACTTC.

V and J are TRBV12-3 or TRBV12-4 and TRBJ1-2, with 11 bases lining up with TRBD1. With 5 bases clipped from V and 6 bases from J, the junction kept 5 bases outside the gene matches. The CDR3 sequence is 14 residues long. CDR3 protein: CASSRGQGAHGYTF. The CDR3 region has the DNA TGTGCCAGCAGTCGTGGACAGGGGGCCCATGGCTACACCTTC.

V gene TRBV30 combines with J gene TRBJ2-3, with a weak D call TRBD1 (5 bases). Germline loops: CDR1 GTSNPN, CDR2 SVGIG (reference sequence). The CDR3 extends over 13 amino acids. The germline V and J ends were trimmed by 4 bases and 2 bases, with 10 bases remaining between them. The CDR3 bases are TGTGCCTGGACAGGGATACTCACAGATACGCAGTATTTT. Amino acids: CAWTGILTDTQYF.